This T cell receptor (beta chain) came from a study of response to subunit inactivated influenza vaccine. The study's findings and limits: Few additional T cells are recruited per seasonal influenza vaccination, authors suggested.

This clonotype was seen only a few times. Its antigen is unidentified. Sequence at one end of the junction differs from germline and may be a read error. Germline V gene sequence: CDR1 DFQATT, CDR2 SNEGSKA (reference sequence). This CDR3 has 13 amino acids. TCRdb itself ran the RT-PCR reads through MiXCR, one entry per CDR3 protein. The data show hundreds of thousands of distinct CDR3 sequences, 15% to 19% seen once. This sample comprised PBMCs from blood, obtained 12 days after vaccination. The TCR was taken from a man aged 45-65 years who received an inactivated influenza vaccine. This rearrangement joins TRBV20-1 to TRBJ1-1; D not certain. CDR3: CSAGEGYGTEAFF. In DNA form, the CDR3 reads TGCAGTGCTGGAGAGGGCTACGGCACTGAAGCTTTCTTT.